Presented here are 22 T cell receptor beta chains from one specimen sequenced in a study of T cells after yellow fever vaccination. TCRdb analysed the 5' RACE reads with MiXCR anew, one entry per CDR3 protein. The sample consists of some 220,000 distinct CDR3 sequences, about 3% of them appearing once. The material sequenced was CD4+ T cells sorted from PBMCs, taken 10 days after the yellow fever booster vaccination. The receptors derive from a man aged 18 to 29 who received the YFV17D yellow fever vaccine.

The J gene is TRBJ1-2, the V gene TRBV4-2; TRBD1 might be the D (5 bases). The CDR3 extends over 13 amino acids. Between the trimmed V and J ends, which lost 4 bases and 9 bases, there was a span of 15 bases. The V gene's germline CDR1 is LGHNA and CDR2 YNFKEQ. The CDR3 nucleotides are TGTGCCAGCAGCCGAGAGATGGGGGAGAGCTACACCTTC. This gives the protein CASSREMGESYTF.

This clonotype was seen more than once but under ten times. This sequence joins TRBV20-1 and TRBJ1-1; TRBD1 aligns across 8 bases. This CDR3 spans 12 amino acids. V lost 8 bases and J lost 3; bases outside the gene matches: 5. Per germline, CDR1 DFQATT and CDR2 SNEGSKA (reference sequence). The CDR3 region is CSTDRGDTEAFF. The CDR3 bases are TGCAGTACCGACAGGGGTGACACTGAAGCTTTCTTT.

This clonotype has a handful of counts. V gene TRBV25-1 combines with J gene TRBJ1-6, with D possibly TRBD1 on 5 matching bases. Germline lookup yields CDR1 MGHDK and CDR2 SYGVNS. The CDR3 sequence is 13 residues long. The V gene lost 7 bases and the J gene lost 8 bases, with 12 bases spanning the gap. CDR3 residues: CASKGTGDSPLHF. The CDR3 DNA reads TGTGCCAGCAAAGGGACCGGAGATTCACCCCTCCACTTT. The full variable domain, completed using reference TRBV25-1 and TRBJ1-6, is EADIYQTPRYLVIGTGKKITLECSQTMGHDKMYWYQQDPGMELHLIHYSYGVNSTEKGDLSSESTVSRIRTEHFPLTLESARPSHTSQYLCASKGTGDSPLHFGNGTRLTVT.

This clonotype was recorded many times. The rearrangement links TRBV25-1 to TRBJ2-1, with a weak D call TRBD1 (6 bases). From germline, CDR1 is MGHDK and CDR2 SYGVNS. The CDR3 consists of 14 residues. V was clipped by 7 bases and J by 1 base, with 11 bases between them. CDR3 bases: TGTGCCAGCACCCGGGACACGTCCTACAATGAGCAGTTCTTC. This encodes CASTRDTSYNEQFF.

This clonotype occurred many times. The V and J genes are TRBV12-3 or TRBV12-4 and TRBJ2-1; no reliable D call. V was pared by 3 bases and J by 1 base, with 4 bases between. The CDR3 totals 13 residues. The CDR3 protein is CASSFESYNEQFF. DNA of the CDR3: TGTGCCAGCAGTTTTGAGTCCTACAATGAGCAGTTCTTC.

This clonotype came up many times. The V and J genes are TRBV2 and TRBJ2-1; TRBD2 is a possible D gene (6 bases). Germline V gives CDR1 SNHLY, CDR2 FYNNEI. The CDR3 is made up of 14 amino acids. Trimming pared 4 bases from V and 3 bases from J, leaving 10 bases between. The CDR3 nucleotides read TGTGCCAGCAGTGCGGGGGAGCTCTACAATGAGCAGTTCTTC. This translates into CASSAGELYNEQFF.

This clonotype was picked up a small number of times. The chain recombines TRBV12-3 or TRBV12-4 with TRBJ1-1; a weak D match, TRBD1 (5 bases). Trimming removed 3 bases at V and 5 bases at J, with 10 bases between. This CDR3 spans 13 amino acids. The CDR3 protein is CASSLAGQTEAFF. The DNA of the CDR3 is TGTGCCAGCAGTTTGGCAGGGCAGACTGAAGCTTTCTTT.

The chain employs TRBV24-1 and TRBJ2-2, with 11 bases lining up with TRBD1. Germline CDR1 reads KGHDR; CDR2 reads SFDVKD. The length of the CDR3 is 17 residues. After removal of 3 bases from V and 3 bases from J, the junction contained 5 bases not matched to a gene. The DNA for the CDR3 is TGTGCCACCAGTGATCCGCCGGGACAGGGGGACACCGGGGAGCTGTTTTTT. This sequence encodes CATSDPPGQGDTGELFF.

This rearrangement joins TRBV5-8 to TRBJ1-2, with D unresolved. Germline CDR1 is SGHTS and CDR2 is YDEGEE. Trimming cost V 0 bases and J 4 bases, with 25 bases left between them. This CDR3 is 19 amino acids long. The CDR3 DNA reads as TGTGCCAGCAGCTTGGCGGTGGGGAGACGGACCCGCCCCGGCTATGGCTACACCTTC. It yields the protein CASSLAVGRRTRPGYGYTF.

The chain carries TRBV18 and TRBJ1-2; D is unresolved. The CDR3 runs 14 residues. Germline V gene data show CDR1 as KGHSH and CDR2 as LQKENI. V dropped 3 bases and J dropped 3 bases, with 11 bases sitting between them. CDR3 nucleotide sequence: TGTGCCAGCTCACCCGATCCTGGGGACTATGGCTACACCTTC. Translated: CASSPDPGDYGYTF.

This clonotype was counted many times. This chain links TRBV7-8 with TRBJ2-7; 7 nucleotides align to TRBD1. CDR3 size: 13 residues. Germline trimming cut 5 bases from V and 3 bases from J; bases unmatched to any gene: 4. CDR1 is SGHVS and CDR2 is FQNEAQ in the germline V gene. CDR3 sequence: CASSPRTGYEQYV. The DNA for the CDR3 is TGTGCCAGCAGCCCAAGGACAGGCTACGAGCAGTACGTC.

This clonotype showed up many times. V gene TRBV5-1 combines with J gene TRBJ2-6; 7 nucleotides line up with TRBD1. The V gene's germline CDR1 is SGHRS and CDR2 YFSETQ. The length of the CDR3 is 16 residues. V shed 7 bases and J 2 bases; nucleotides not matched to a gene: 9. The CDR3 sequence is CASALTGSPGANVLTF. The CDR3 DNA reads TGCGCCAGCGCTTTGACAGGGTCACCTGGGGCCAACGTCCTGACTTTC.

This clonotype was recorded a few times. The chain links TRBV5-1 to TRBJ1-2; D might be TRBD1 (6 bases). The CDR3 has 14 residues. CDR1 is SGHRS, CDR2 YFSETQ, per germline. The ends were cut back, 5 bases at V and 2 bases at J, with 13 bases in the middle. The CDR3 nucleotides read TGCGCCAGCAGGCAGGGAGGGGGAAACTATGGCTACACCTTC. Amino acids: CASRQGGGNYGYTF.

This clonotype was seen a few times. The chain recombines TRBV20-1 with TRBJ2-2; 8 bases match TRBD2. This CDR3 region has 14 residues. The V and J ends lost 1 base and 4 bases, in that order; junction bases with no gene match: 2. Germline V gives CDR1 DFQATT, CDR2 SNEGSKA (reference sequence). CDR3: CSARAGGTTGELFF. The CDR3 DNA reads TGCAGTGCTAGAGCGGGGGGGACCACCGGGGAGCTGTTTTTT.

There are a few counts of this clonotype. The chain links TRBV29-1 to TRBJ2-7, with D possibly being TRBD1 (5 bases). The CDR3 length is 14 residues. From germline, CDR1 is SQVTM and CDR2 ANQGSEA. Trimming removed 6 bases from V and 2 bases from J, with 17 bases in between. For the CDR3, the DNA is TGCAGCGTCCGGTCTGACAGCCTGACCTACGAGCAGTACTTC. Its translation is CSVRSDSLTYEQYF.

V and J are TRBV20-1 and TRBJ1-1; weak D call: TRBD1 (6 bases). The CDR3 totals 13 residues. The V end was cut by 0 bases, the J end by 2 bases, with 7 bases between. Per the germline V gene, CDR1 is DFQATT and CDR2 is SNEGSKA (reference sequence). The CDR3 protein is CSAREQGNTEAFF. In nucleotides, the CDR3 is TGCAGTGCTAGAGAACAGGGTAACACTGAAGCTTTCTTT.

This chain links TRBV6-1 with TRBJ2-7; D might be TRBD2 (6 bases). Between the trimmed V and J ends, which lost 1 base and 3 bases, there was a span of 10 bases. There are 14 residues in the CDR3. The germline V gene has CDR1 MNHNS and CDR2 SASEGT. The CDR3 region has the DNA TGTGCCAGCAGTGAAGGGCGGGGCGACTACGAGCAGTACTTC. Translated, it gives CASSEGRGDYEQYF.

In nucleotides, the CDR3 is TGTGCCAGCAGCTCAAGACAGGGATCCCCCGAGCAGTACTTC. Its translation: CASSSRQGSPEQYF. The gene calls are TRBV7-2 and TRBJ2-7; 7 bases line up with TRBD1. This CDR3 has 14 amino acids. Germline V gives CDR1 SGHTA, CDR2 FQGNSA. V dropped 4 bases and J dropped 6; count of bases not matched to a gene: 9.

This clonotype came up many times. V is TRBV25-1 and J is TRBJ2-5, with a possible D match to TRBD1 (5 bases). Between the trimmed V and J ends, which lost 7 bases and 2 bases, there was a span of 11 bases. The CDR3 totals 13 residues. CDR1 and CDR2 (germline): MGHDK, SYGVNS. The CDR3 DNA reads TGTGCCAGCACTGACCAGGGACAAGAGACCCAGTACTTC. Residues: CASTDQGQETQYF. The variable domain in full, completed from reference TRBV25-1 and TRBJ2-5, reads EADIYQTPRYLVIGTGKKITLECSQTMGHDKMYWYQQDPGMELHLIHYSYGVNSTEKGDLSSESTVSRIRTEHFPLTLESARPSHTSQYLCASTDQGQETQYFGPGTRLLVL.

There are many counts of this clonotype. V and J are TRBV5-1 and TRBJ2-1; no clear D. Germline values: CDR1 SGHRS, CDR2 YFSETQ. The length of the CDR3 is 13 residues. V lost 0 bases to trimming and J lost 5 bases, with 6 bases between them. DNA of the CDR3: TGCGCCAGCAGCTTGGTAGTGGACAATGAGCAGTTCTTC. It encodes CASSLVVDNEQFF. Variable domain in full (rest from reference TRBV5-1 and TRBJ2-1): KAGVTQTPRYLIKTRGQQVTLSCSPISGHRSVSWYQQTPGQGLQFLFEYFSETQRNKGNFPGRFSGRQFSNSRSEMNVSTLELGDSALYLCASSLVVDNEQFFGPGTRLTVL.

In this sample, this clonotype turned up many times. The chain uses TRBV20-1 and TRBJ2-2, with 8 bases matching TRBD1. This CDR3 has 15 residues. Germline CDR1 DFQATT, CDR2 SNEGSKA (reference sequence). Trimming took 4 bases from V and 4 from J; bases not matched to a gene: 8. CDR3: CSAINGQGGTGELFF. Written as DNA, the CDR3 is TGCAGTGCTATTAATGGACAGGGTGGCACCGGGGAGCTGTTTTTT.

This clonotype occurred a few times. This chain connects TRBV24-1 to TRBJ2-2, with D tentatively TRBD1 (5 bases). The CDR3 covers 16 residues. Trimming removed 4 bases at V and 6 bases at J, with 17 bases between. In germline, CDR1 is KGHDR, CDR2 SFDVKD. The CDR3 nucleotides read TGTGCCACCAGTGACCCACGGCAGGGTTTGGCCGGGGAGCTGTTTTTT. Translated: CATSDPRQGLAGELFF.